A single sample gave rise to the 18 T cell receptor beta chains below, sequenced in a study of blood T cell repertoires in COVID-19. Using immunoSEQ multiplex PCR, the repertoire was profiled, and TCRdb retains in-frame clones only, with some absent. This table holds around 180,000 clones, about 82% found once. The sequenced sample was peripheral blood. The receptors derive from a man in his 70s with active or convalescent COVID-19.

V is TRBV7-8 and J is TRBJ1-3; 7 bases map to TRBD1. V lost 0 bases and J lost 5; bases outside the gene matches: 4. Per the germline V gene, CDR1 is SGHVS and CDR2 is FQNEAQ. There are 15 residues in the CDR3. CDR3: CASSLAETGRNTIYF. CDR3 nucleotide sequence: TGTGCCAGCAGCTTAGCGGAGACAGGGCGAAACACCATATATTTT.

The CDR3: CARARGSIRREGSYEQYF. CDR3 bases: TGTGCCAGAGCGCGGGGGTCGATTAGGCGGGAGGGGTCCTACGAGCAGTACTTC. V usage is TRBV5-3 and J usage is TRBJ2-7; TRBD2 matches at 9 bases. TRBV5-3 is an open reading frame whose function is uncertain. V was pared by 7 bases and J by 1 base, with 18 bases of the junction left unmatched. The CDR3 has 18 amino acids.

The chain recombines TRBV4-3 with TRBJ2-5, with a weak D call TRBD2 (5 bases). The germline CDR1 and CDR2 sequences are LGHNA and YSLEER. The CDR3 sequence is 15 residues long. V was clipped by 1 base and J by 2 bases, with 11 bases between them. CDR3 loop: CASSQGRTYQETQYF. DNA for the CDR3: TGCGCCAGCAGCCAAGGGAGGACTTATCAAGAGACCCAGTACTTC.

The J gene is TRBJ1-5, the V gene TRBV28; no clear D gene. This CDR3 has 12 residues. Per germline, CDR1 MDHEN and CDR2 SYDVKM. V dropped 6 bases and J dropped 7 bases, with 10 bases sitting between them. In DNA, the CDR3 is TGTGCCAGCAGCCGGTTCGCGCAGCCCCAGCATTTT. Protein product: CASSRFAQPQHF. Drawing the rest from reference TRBV28 and TRBJ1-5, the complete variable domain is DVKVTQSSRYLVKRTGEKVFLECVQDMDHENMFWYRQDPGLGLRLIYFSYDVKMKEKGDIPEGYSVSREKKERFSLILESASTNQTSMYLCASSRFAQPQHFGDGTRLSIL.

The genes are TRBV19 and TRBJ1-6; TRBD1 matches 7 bases. In germline, CDR1 is LNHDA, CDR2 SQIVND (reference sequence). The CDR3 covers 14 residues. Losses at the gene ends were 9 bases for V and 8 bases for J; bases not matched to a gene: 10. CDR3 loop: CASNQGQPHSPLHF. The DNA for the CDR3 is TGTGCCAGCAACCAGGGACAGCCACATTCACCCCTCCACTTT.

This chain joins TRBV4-1 and TRBJ2-7, with 14 bases fitting TRBD2. The junction had 6 bases not matched to a gene; V was cut back by 3 bases and J by 5 bases. The CDR3 has 16 residues. Germline CDR1 MGHRA, CDR2 YSYEKL. CDR3 sequence (DNA): TGCGCCAGCAGCCAGGCCGGGACTAGCGGGGGCCACGAGCAGTACTTC. It encodes CASSQAGTSGGHEQYF.

This chain uses TRBV10-2 with TRBJ1-6, with D perhaps TRBD1 (6 bases). Germline CDR1 and CDR2: WSHSY and SAAADI. There are 18 residues in the CDR3. V dropped 0 bases and J dropped 11 bases, with 23 bases sitting between them. CDR3 bases: TGCGCCAGCAGTGAGTCGATTCTGCAGACAGGCAGGTCACCACCCCTCCACTTT. It yields the protein CASSESILQTGRSPPLHF.

The chain carries TRBV6-1 and TRBJ1-6, with 7 bases identical to TRBD1. The CDR3 is made up of 17 amino acids. Germline values: CDR1 MNHNS, CDR2 SASEGT. J was trimmed by 7 bases and V by 1 base; bases with no gene match: 10. CDR3 residues: CASSEETGRNWNSPLHF. CDR3 nucleotide sequence: TGTGCCAGCAGTGAAGAGACAGGGAGGAACTGGAATTCACCCCTCCACTTT.

The chain employs TRBV6-2 or TRBV6-3 and TRBJ2-7; 10 positions match TRBD2. Trimming cost V 0 bases and J 1 base; bases outside gene matches: 12. Germline V gene sequence: CDR1 MNHEY, CDR2 SVGEGT. CDR3 length: 19 residues. As DNA, the CDR3 is TGTGCCAGCAGTTACTCGATGGCTAGCGGGAGATCGGGATCCTACGAGCAGTACTTC. Protein sequence: CASSYSMASGRSGSYEQYF.

The rearrangement links TRBV7-2 to TRBJ1-1; TRBD1 matches 7 bases. This CDR3 spans 15 amino acids. Germline V gives CDR1 SGHTA, CDR2 FQGNSA. V shed 6 bases and J 7 bases; nucleotides not matched to a gene: 14. In DNA form, the CDR3 reads TGTGCCAGCAGTCGTACTCGGGACAGCGAGAATGAAGCTTTCTTT. This gives the protein CASSRTRDSENEAFF.

The chain has TRBV5-1 and TRBJ2-3, with a weak D call TRBD1 (6 bases). The CDR3 extends over 14 amino acids. The V gene's germline CDR1 is SGHRS and CDR2 YFSETQ. Trimming took off 5 bases at V and 4 bases at J, with 14 bases between the two ends. This CDR3 is CASSSTGSPDTQYF. For the CDR3, the DNA is TGCGCCAGCAGTTCCACAGGGTCCCCAGATACGCAGTATTTT.

The gene calls are TRBV7-9 and TRBJ1-4; 10 nucleotides align to TRBD1. V lost 5 bases to trimming and J lost 4 bases; unmatched junction nucleotides: 7. The CDR3 sequence is 16 residues long. Germline V gene lookup returns CDR1 SEHNR and CDR2 FQNEAQ (reference sequence). The CDR3 DNA reads as TGTGCCAGCAGCGTGCGACAGGGGGCGAATAATGAAAAACTGTTTTTT. It specifies CASSVRQGANNEKLFF.

This chain joins TRBV28 and TRBJ1-1; D gene ambiguous. The germline CDR1 and CDR2 sequences are MDHEN and SYDVKM. The CDR3 runs to 13 residues. V dropped 6 bases and J dropped 3 bases, with 11 bases sitting between them. In DNA, the CDR3 is TGTGCCAGCAGGTCGGCCGGGGACACTGAAGCTTTCTTT. Its translation: CASRSAGDTEAFF.

The chain carries TRBV2 and TRBJ2-3; a weak D match, TRBD2 (6 bases). Trimming cost V 6 bases and J 5 bases, with 18 bases left between them. CDR3 length: 15 amino acids. Germline V gene data show CDR1 as SNHLY and CDR2 as FYNNEI. CDR3 DNA: TGTGCCAGCAGCACCAGTAGCGGCCCCAGAGATACGCAGTATTTT. It codes for CASSTSSGPRDTQYF. The full variable domain, completed using reference TRBV2 and TRBJ2-3, is EPEVTQTPSHQVTQMGQEVILRCVPISNHLYFYWYRQILGQKVEFLVSFYNNEISEKSEIFDDQFSVERPDGSNFTLKIRSTKLEDSAMYFCASSTSSGPRDTQYFGPGTRLTVL.

This chain links TRBV19 with TRBJ1-3; the D is unclear. V gave up 7 bases and J gave up 0 bases, with 13 bases separating them. Germline V CDR1 and CDR2: LNHDA, SQIVND (reference sequence). The CDR3 contains 15 residues. CDR3 loop: CASTPYTYSGNTIYF. The CDR3 coding sequence is TGTGCCAGTACCCCATACACATACTCTGGAAACACCATATATTTT.

The chain carries TRBV28 and TRBJ2-7; 10 bases map to TRBD1. CDR3 length: 14 amino acids. Germline lookup yields CDR1 MDHEN and CDR2 SYDVKM. Trimming at V came to 10 bases and at J to 3 bases, leaving 9 bases not matched to a gene. CDR3 DNA: TGTGCCACCCATTCCGGGACAGGGGTCTACGAGCAGTACTTC. Amino acids: CATHSGTGVYEQYF.

In nucleotides, the CDR3 is TGTGCCAGCACCAGACAGGGGTCAAGTGAAAAACTGTTTTTT. Translating gives CASTRQGSSEKLFF. The J gene is TRBJ1-4, the V gene TRBV2, with 8 positions matching TRBD1. V trimming: 7 bases; J trimming: 7 bases; junction bases outside the gene matches: 8. Germline V gene lookup returns CDR1 SNHLY and CDR2 FYNNEI. This CDR3 region has 14 residues.

The V call is TRBV7-9, the J call TRBJ2-5, with TRBD2 identical over 11 bases. Germline V gene data show CDR1 as SEHNR and CDR2 as FQNEAQ (reference sequence). This CDR3 has 16 amino acids. Trimming removed 4 bases from V and 3 bases from J; junction bases left unmatched: 7. DNA of the CDR3: TGTGCCAGCAGCTCCTCGGGTAGCGGGAGGGAAGAGACCCAGTACTTC. Its protein product is CASSSSGSGREETQYF.